This paragraph reports one T cell receptor (beta chain). Its antigen is as yet unknown. V was cut by 6 bases and J by 0 bases, with 11 bases left in between. The germline gives CDR1 SGHRS, CDR2 YFSETQ. The CDR3 covers 14 residues. This specimen belongs to a study of cytomegalovirus exposure and HLA in healthy donors. Use of 60 Vbeta and 13 Jbeta primers characterized the PCR. Clones were sequenced by immunoSEQ multiplex PCR, and TCRdb holds only the in-frame ones, with some missing. The table lists around 92,000 clones, over 70% of them singletons. Broader study findings: The presence/absence work took it that sequencing depth was about the same across donors. Earlier findings revealed that most TCR beta V segments proved productive either about 87% or about 30% of the time. In a later analysis, fewer than 20,000 TCR beta sequences were associated with HLA alleles at 0.05 false discovery rate. The sole available immune exposure information was CMV serostatus.

The chain joins TRBV5-1 to TRBJ2-3, with a weak D call TRBD2 (5 bases). The sample consisted of PBMCs. This TCR was recovered from a girl under 10 years old in good health and CMV-seropositive. The CDR3 DNA reads as TGCGCCAGCACCCCCGGGGATAGCACAGATACGCAGTATTTT. Translated: CASTPGDSTDTQYF.